This T cell receptor beta chain was identified during a study of technical replicates of blood from several donors (dated by TCRdb to 2016 to 2017). Libraries were constructed by the immunoSEQ multiplex PCR assay. TCRdb carries this immuneACCESS record with in-frame sequences only. Its versions omit some clonotypes, under half of them owing to an unresolved V gene in the studies checked, with the rest unexplained. The sample records approximately 87,000 clones, approximately 94% of which are singletons. The ten largest make up 0.25% to 0.3% of the sample. On this clone itself: The antigen it binds to is not known. Qualities for individual bases were not recorded, and no much larger clone is one base off.

Trimming accounts for 3 bases at V and 2 bases at J, while the number of junction bases matched to no gene is 16. CDR1 MDHEN and CDR2 SYDVKM were looked up in the germline V gene. The CDR3 holds 19 amino acids from the cysteine to the phenylalanine. The CDR3 DNA has 57 bases and is translated from base 1. The receptor chain draws on TRBV28 and TRBJ2-7, and TRBD2 aligns with 10 junction nucleotides. The TCR comes from a human donor in good health. Sequencing used T cells isolated from PBMCs. For the CDR3, the sequence is CASSLEGSGRTRLTYEQYF. The base sequence is TGTGCCAGCAGTTTGGAGGGTAGCGGGAGGACTCGTCTAACCTACGAGCAGTACTTC.